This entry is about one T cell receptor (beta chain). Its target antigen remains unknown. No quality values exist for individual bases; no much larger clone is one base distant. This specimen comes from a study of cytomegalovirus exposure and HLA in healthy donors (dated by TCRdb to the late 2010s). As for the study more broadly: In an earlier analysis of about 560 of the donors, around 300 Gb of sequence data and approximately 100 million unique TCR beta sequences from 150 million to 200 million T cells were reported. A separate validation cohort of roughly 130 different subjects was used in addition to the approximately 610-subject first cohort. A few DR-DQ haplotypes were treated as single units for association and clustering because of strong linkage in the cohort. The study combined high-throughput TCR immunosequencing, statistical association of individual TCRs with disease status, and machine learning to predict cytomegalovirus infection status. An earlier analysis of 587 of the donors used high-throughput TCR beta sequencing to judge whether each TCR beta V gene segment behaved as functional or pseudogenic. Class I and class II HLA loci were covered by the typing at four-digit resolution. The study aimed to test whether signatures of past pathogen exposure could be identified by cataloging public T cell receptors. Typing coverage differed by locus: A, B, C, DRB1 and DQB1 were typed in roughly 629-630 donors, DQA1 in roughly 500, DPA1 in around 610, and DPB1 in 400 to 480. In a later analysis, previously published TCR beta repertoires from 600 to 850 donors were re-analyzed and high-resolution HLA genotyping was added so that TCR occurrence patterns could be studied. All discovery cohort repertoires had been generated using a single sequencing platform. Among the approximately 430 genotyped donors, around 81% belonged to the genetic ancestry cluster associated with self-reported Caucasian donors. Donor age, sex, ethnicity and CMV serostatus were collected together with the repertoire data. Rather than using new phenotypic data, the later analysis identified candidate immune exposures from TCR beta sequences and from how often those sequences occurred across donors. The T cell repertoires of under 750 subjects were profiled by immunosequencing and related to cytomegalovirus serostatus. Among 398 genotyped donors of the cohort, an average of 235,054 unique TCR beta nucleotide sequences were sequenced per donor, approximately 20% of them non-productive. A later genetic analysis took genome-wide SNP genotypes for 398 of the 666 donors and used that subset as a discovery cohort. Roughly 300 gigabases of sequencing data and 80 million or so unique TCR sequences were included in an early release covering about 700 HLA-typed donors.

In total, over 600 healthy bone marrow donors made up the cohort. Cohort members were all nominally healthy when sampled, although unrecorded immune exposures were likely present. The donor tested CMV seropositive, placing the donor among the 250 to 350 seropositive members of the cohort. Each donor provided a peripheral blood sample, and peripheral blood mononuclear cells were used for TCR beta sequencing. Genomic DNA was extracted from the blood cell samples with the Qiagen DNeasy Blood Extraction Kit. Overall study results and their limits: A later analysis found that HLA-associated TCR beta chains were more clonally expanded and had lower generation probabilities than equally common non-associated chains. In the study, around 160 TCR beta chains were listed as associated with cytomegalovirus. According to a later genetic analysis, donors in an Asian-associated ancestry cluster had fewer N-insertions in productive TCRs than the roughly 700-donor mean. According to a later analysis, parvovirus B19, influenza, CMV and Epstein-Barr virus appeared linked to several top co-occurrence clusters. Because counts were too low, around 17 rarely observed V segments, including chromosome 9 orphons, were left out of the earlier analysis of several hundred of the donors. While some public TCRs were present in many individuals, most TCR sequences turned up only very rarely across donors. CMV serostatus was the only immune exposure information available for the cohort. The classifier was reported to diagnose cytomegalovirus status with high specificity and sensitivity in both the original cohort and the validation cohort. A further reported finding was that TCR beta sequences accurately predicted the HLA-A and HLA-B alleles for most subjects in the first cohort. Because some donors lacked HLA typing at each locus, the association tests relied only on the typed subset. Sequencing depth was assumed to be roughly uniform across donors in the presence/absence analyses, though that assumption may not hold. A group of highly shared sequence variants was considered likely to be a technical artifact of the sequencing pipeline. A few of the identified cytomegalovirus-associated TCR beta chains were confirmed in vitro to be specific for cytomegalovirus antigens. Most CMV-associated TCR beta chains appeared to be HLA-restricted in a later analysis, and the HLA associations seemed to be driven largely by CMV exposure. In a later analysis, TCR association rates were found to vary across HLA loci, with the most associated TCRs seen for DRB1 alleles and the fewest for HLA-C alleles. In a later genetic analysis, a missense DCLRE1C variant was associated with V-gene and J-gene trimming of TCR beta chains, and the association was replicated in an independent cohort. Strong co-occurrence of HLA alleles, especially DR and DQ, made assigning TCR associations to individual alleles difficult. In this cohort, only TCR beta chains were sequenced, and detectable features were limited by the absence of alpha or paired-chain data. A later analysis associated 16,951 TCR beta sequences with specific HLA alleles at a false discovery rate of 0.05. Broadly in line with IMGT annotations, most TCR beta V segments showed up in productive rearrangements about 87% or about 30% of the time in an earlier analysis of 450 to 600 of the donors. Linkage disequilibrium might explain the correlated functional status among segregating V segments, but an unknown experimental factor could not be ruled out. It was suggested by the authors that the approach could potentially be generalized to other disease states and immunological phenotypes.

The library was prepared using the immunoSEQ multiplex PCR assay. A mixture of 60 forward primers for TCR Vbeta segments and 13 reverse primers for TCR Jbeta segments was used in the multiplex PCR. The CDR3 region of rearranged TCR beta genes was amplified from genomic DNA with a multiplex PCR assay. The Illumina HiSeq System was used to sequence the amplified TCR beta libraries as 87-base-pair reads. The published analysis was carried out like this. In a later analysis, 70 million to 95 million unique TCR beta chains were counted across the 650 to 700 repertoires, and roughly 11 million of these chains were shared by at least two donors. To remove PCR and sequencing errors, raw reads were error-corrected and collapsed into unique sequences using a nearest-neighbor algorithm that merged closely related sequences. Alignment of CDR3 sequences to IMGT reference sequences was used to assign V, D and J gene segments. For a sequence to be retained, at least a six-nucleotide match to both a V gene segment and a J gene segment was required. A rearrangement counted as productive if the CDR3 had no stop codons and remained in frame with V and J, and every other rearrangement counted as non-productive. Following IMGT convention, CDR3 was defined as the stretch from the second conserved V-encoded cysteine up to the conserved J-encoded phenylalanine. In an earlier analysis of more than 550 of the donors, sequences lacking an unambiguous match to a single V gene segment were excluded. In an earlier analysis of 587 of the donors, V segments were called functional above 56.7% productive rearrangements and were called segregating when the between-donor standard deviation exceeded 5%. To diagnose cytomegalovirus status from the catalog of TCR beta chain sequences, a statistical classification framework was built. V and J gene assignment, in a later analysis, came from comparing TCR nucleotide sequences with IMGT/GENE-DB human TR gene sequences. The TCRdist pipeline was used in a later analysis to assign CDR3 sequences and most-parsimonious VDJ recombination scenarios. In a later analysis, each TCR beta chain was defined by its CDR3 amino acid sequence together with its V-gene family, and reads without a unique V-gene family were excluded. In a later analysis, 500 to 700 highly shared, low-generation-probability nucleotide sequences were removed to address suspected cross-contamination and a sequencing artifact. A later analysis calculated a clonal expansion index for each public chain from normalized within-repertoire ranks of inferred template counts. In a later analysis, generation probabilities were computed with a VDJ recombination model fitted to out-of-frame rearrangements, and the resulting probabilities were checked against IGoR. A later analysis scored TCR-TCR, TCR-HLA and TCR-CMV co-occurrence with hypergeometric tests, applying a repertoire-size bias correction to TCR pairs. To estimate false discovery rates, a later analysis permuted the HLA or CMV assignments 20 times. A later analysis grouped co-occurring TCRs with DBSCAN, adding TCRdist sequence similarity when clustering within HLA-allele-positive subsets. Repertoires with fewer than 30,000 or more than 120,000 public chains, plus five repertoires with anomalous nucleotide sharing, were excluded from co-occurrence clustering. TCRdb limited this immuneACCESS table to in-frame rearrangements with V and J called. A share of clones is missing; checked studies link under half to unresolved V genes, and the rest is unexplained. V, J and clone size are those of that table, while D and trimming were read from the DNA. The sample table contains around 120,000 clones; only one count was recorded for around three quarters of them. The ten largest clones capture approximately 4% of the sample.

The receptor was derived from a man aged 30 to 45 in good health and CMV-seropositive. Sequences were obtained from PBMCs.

The DNA sequence follows: TGTGCCAGCAGTTACCCGCCAGGGGGCTTGAACACTGAAGCTTTCTTT. This sequence encodes CASSYPPGGLNTEAFF. In this chain, TRBV6-5 is recombined with TRBJ1-1; TRBD1 matches 8 bases in the middle. The CDR3 has 16 amino acids, counting the end cysteine and phenylalanine. Of all the DNA, just the CDR3 is kept, 48 bases in frame from base 1. The germline V end is reduced by 2 bases and the J end by 0 bases; junction bases left unmatched: 5. CDR1 MNHEY and CDR2 SVGAGI were looked up in the germline V gene.